These 25 T cell receptor beta chains share one sample of origin, sequenced in a study of early T cells in non-severe SARS-CoV-2 infection. TCRdb reprocessed the 5' RACE reads via MiXCR and lists one record per CDR3 protein. Altogether approximately 48,000 distinct CDR3 sequences are present, 5.5% to 6.5% being singletons, with the ten largest covering approximately 2.6%. This specimen was whole blood, taken at baseline. Source of these receptors: an adult who was a healthcare worker with PCR-confirmed SARS-CoV-2 infection or an uninfected control (not recorded which).

This chain connects TRBV6-6 to TRBJ2-2; D not certain. The CDR3 is 16 residues long. Per germline, CDR1 MNHNY and CDR2 SVGAGI (reference sequence). The ends were cut back, 3 bases at V and 2 bases at J, with 13 bases in the middle. CDR3 DNA: TGTGCCAGCAGTTATCTTGGGAAGAGAAACACCGGGGAGCTGTTTTTT. Protein product: CASSYLGKRNTGELFF.

This clonotype was detected only a few times. The rearrangement uses TRBV5-5 and TRBJ1-6; 8 bases are a match to TRBD1. The CDR3 contains 16 residues. With V trimmed by 0 bases and J by 6 bases, 5 bases remained unmatched. CDR1 is SGHKS and CDR2 is YYEKEE in the germline V gene (reference sequence). The CDR3 spells CASSLVGGQANSPLHF. CDR3 bases: TGTGCCAGCAGCTTGGTTGGGGGACAGGCTAATTCACCCCTCCACTTT.

The sample holds many counts of this clonotype. V is TRBV4-3 and J is TRBJ2-3; 10 bases are a match to TRBD2. The CDR3 spans 17 residues. The V segment lost 0 bases and the J segment 6 bases; nucleotides outside the gene matches: 9. Looked up from germline, CDR1 is LGHNA and CDR2 is YSLEER. DNA for the CDR3: TGCGCCAGCAGCCAAGATCGTGGGACTAGCGCGTGGGATACGCAGTATTTT. It yields the protein CASSQDRGTSAWDTQYF.

V and J are TRBV20-1 and TRBJ2-7; 12 bases fit TRBD2. Looked up from germline, CDR1 is DFQATT and CDR2 is SNEGSKA (reference sequence). Trimming removed 3 bases from V and 4 bases from J; junction bases left unmatched: 1. The CDR3 covers 13 residues. DNA for the CDR3: TGCAGTGCTAGTGGGACTAGCGGGTACGAGCAGTACTTC. This sequence encodes CSASGTSGYEQYF.

The chain recombines TRBV27 with TRBJ1-2; 11 nucleotides align to TRBD1. This CDR3 spans 14 amino acids. Germline lookup yields CDR1 MNHEY and CDR2 SMNVEV (reference sequence). The junction had 3 bases not matched to a gene; V was cut back by 5 bases and J by 4 bases. CDR3 in DNA: TGTGCCAGCAGTAGGGACAGGGGGATCTATGGCTACACCTTC. This translates into CASSRDRGIYGYTF.

This clonotype was counted a few times. V usage is TRBV20-1 and J usage is TRBJ2-5; tentatively, D is TRBD1 or TRBD2 (6 bases each). The CDR3 length is 16 residues. Per germline, CDR1 DFQATT and CDR2 SNEGSKA (reference sequence). V lost 3 bases, J lost 5 bases, and 22 bases lay in between. The CDR3 DNA is TGCAGTGCTAGCCCTATTATGGGGGGCATTACGGAGACCCAGTACTTC. Translation: CSASPIMGGITETQYF.

This clonotype was recorded many times. The CDR3 DNA sequence: TGCAGCGTGAGAGGGACAGGGACCTCTTTCAATGAGCAGTTCTTC. Protein product: CSVRGTGTSFNEQFF. This chain links TRBV29-1 with TRBJ2-1; TRBD1 matches 9 bases. The CDR3 consists of 15 residues. CDR1 SQVTM and CDR2 ANQGSEA come from the germline V gene. The junction had 12 bases not matched to a gene; V was cut back by 6 bases and J by 6 bases.

This clonotype was observed a handful of times. This chain uses TRBV2 with TRBJ2-3; weak D call: TRBD1 (5 bases). The V gene's germline CDR1 is SNHLY and CDR2 FYNNEI. Trimming took 1 base from V and 4 from J, leaving 9 bases between them. This CDR3 is built from 14 residues. The CDR3 reads CASSEDRSADTQYF. DNA of the CDR3: TGTGCCAGCAGTGAAGACAGGTCGGCAGATACGCAGTATTTT.

This clonotype has at least ten counts. The V call is TRBV11-2, the J call TRBJ2-7; TRBD2 agrees at 7 bases. The CDR3 covers 16 residues. Germline V gene sequence: CDR1 SGHAT, CDR2 FQNNGV. J gave up 1 base and V 5 bases, and 11 bases lay outside the gene matches. CDR3 sequence: CASSPLNWGGSYEQYF. DNA of the CDR3: TGTGCCAGCAGCCCCCTAAATTGGGGGGGATCCTACGAGCAGTACTTC.

This clonotype was observed at least ten times. The chain couples TRBV5-6 to TRBJ1-2, with D unresolved. Looked up from germline, CDR1 is SGHDT and CDR2 is YYEEEE. The CDR3 runs to 12 residues. Trimming shortened V by 4 bases and J by 4 bases, and 8 bases separated the two germline ends. CDR3 amino acids: CASSLVGYGYTF. The DNA of the CDR3 is TGTGCCAGCAGCCTAGTGGGCTATGGCTACACCTTC.

At least ten counts were recorded for this clonotype. V is TRBV20-1 and J is TRBJ1-1; D ambiguous. This CDR3 has 12 residues. V was cut by 3 bases and J by 4 bases, with 9 bases left in between. Germline lookup yields CDR1 DFQATT and CDR2 SNEGSKA (reference sequence). The CDR3 protein is CSASYQLTEAFF. The CDR3 DNA sequence: TGCAGTGCTAGCTACCAGCTCACTGAAGCTTTCTTT.

This clonotype has ten or more counts. The chain combines TRBV20-1 with TRBJ1-1; 7 nucleotides align to TRBD1. This CDR3 comprises 15 residues. V was pared by 5 bases and J by 3 bases, with 12 bases of the junction left unmatched. CDR1 and CDR2 (germline): DFQATT, SNEGSKA (reference sequence). CDR3 region: CSAFIQGRQDTEAFF. Here the CDR3 DNA reads TGCAGTGCTTTTATACAGGGGCGGCAAGACACTGAAGCTTTCTTT.

This clonotype was detected ten times or more. The rearrangement uses TRBV6-5 and TRBJ2-7; 7 nucleotides align to TRBD1. V lost 0 bases and J lost 3; bases outside the gene matches: 2. Germline V CDR1 and CDR2: MNHEY, SVGAGI. CDR3 length: 14 amino acids. This chain's CDR3 is CASSYSQGNYEQYF. The CDR3 nucleotides read TGTGCCAGCAGTTACTCACAGGGGAACTACGAGCAGTACTTC.

In regard to this clonotype: A junction boundary mismatches the germline segment, possibly from a read error. The chain combines TRBV7-6 with TRBJ2-3; tentative D call: TRBD2 (6 bases). The CDR3 covers 15 residues. Germline CDR1 reads SGHVS; CDR2 reads FNYEAQ. For the CDR3, the DNA is TGTGTCAGCAGCTTCGGGGGATCTAGCACAGATACGCAGTATTTT. The encoded protein is CVSSFGGSSTDTQYF.

Points on this clonotype: This may be a read error, as it is one base from a much larger clone. The V and J genes are TRBV20-1 and TRBJ2-1; D uncertain. This CDR3 contains 14 residues. CDR1 DFQATT and CDR2 SNEGSKA come from the germline V gene (reference sequence). The CDR3 reads CSARDRIFYNERFF. CDR3 DNA: TGCAGTGCTAGAGATCGGATTTTTTACAATGAGCGGTTCTTC.

This clonotype was counted ten times or more. The chain's CDR3 is CASSSQSGGAGYEQYF. The CDR3 nucleotides are TGTGCCAGCAGCTCCCAGAGCGGGGGGGCCGGGTACGAGCAGTACTTC. The chain links TRBV7-6 to TRBJ2-7, with 10 bases matching TRBD2. The J segment lost 4 bases and the V segment lost 4 bases, leaving 10 bases of the junction unmatched. Germline CDR1 is SGHVS and CDR2 is FNYEAQ. This CDR3 is 16 amino acids long.

A few counts support this clonotype. J is TRBJ2-7 and V is TRBV7-6, with 10 positions matching TRBD1. The germline CDR1 and CDR2 sequences are SGHVS and FNYEAQ. The V gene end was trimmed by 0 bases and the J gene end by 4 bases; junction bases not matched to a gene: 9. The CDR3 runs 17 residues. The CDR3 bases are TGTGCCAGCAGCTTAGCGCCAATGGGACAGGGGAGATACGAGCAGTACTTC. Translation gives CASSLAPMGQGRYEQYF.

This clonotype was seen repeatedly, ten times or more. The V gene is TRBV30, the J gene TRBJ2-4; a possible D gene is TRBD1 (5 bases). CDR1 and CDR2 from the germline V gene are GTSNPN and SVGIG (reference sequence). Deletions cut 0 bases from V and 4 bases from J, with 25 bases between. CDR3 size: 19 residues. DNA of the CDR3: TGTGCCTGGAGTGTAGGCTCCAGGGTCAGACTCACACATAAAAACATTCAGTACTTC. Its protein is CAWSVGSRVRLTHKNIQYF. The whole variable domain, filled in from reference TRBV30 and TRBJ2-4, reads SQTIHQWPATLVQPVGSPLSLECTVEGTSNPNLYWYRQAAGRGLQLLFYSVGIGQISSEVPQNLSASRPQDRQFILSSKKLLLSDSGFYLCAWSVGSRVRLTHKNIQYFGAGTRLSVL.

This clonotype has more than one count but fewer than ten. The chain joins TRBV7-9 to TRBJ1-1; a possible D gene is TRBD1 (6 bases). Trimming stripped 5 bases from V and 5 bases from J, with 15 bases between. This CDR3 spans 14 amino acids. The germline V gene encodes CDR1 SEHNR and CDR2 FQNEAQ (reference sequence). CDR3 coding DNA: TGTGCCAGCAGCCCACAGGGCGGGGTGACTGAAGCTTTCTTT. This translates into CASSPQGGVTEAFF.

The V call is TRBV11-2, the J call TRBJ2-2; 13 bases are shared with TRBD2. V lost 5 bases, J lost 0 bases, and 3 bases stayed unmatched. In germline, CDR1 is SGHAT, CDR2 FQNNGV. There are 17 residues in the CDR3. The CDR3 bases are TGTGCCAGCAGCCGGACTAGCGGGGGTGCGAACACCGGGGAGCTGTTTTTT. It yields the protein CASSRTSGGANTGELFF. The variable domain in full, completed from reference TRBV11-2 and TRBJ2-2, reads EAGVAQSPRYKIIEKRQSVAFWCNPISGHATLYWYQQILGQGPKLLIQFQNNGVVDDSQLPKDRFSAERLKGVDSTLKIQPAKLEDSAVYLCASSRTSGGANTGELFFGEGSRLTVL.

Ten or more counts support this clonotype. The chain combines TRBV28 with TRBJ2-1, with 8 bases that match TRBD1. In germline, CDR1 is MDHEN, CDR2 SYDVKM. The trim removed 8 bases at V and 8 bases at J, leaving 11 bases unmatched. This CDR3 comprises 14 residues. CDR3 region: CASSDRGNIHEQFF. The CDR3 DNA reads TGTGCCAGCTCAGACAGGGGAAATATCCATGAGCAGTTCTTC.

This clonotype was detected many times. V gene TRBV27 combines with J gene TRBJ1-5; 8 positions match TRBD1. Trimming at V came to 6 bases and at J to 11 bases, leaving 9 bases not matched to a gene. CDR1 and CDR2 (germline): MNHEY, SMNVEV (reference sequence). CDR3 length: 13 amino acids. CDR3: CASSSHKQGAQHF. The CDR3 region has the DNA TGTGCCAGCAGCTCGCATAAACAGGGGGCCCAGCATTTT.

The CDR3 protein is CASSLRTENTGELFF. CDR3 DNA: TGTGCCAGTAGTCTAAGGACGGAAAACACCGGGGAGCTGTTTTTT. The chain couples TRBV19 to TRBJ2-2; D is unresolved. V dropped 5 bases and J dropped 2 bases, with 12 bases sitting between them. Germline V lookup: CDR1 LNHDA, CDR2 SQIVND (reference sequence). The length of the CDR3 is 15 residues.

This clonotype was detected ten times or more. The J gene is TRBJ2-3, the V gene TRBV7-2, with D tentatively TRBD2 (5 bases). Per germline, CDR1 SGHTA and CDR2 FQGNSA. The CDR3 has 11 amino acids. Trimming shortened V by 6 bases and J by 7 bases, and 8 bases separated the two germline ends. The CDR3 nucleotides are TGTGCCAGCAGTCGCGGGTATACGCAGTATTTT. This translates into CASSRGYTQYF. The entire variable domain, with the rest obtained from reference TRBV7-2 and TRBJ2-3, is as follows: GAGVSQSPSNKVTEKGKDVELRCDPISGHTALYWYRQSLGQGLEFLIYFQGNSAPDKSGLPSDRFSAERTGGSVSTLTIQRTQQEDSAVYLCASSRGYTQYFGPGTRLTVL.

The J gene is TRBJ2-2, the V gene TRBV11-2; TRBD1 agrees at 8 bases. CDR1 is SGHAT, CDR2 FQNNGV, per germline. There are 14 residues in the CDR3. The junction had 3 bases not matched to a gene; V was cut back by 6 bases and J by 3 bases. Here the CDR3 reads CASRPTGDTGELFF. The CDR3 DNA sequence: TGTGCCAGCAGGCCGACAGGGGACACCGGGGAGCTGTTTTTT.